This TCR beta chain was captured in a study of blood T cell repertoires in COVID-19. In the study overall: PBMCs, B-cell-depleted T cells, or T cells provided the cDNA or gDNA that made up the material.

In the authors' methods: Reference gene primer amplification yielded estimated nucleated cell counts. Sequencing used immunoSEQ multiplex PCR; TCRdb keeps in-frame clones, though not all of them. D and trimming come from the DNA, and the V and J calls and clone size come from that table. The sample lists 160,000 or so clones, roughly nine tenths seen once, with under 4.5% in the top ten. CDR3 length equals 13 residues. With V trimmed by 4 bases and J by 6 bases, 3 bases remained unmatched. Germline V gene sequence: CDR1 SGHNT, CDR2 YYREEE (reference sequence). This chain links TRBV5-4 with TRBJ2-1, with 8 bases matching TRBD2. The receptor was derived from a woman aged 70-85 years with acute or convalescent COVID-19. Input material: peripheral blood. CDR3: CASSIGTSNEQFF. For the CDR3, the DNA is TGTGCCAGCAGCATCGGGACTAGCAATGAGCAGTTCTTC.